Sequencing of this TCR beta chain was carried out in a study of technical replicates of blood from a few donors (dated by TCRdb to about 2017). The library was generated by the immunoSEQ multiplex PCR assay. In TCRdb, the immuneACCESS table is reduced to in-frame sequences with V and J assigned. These tables do not hold every clone; where another copy was compared, an unresolved V gene accounts for under half, and the others remain unexplained. A total of fewer than 45,000 clones appear in this sample, around 96% of them only once. The ten largest make up 0.37% of the sample. A note on this clone: Its antigen is currently not known. Germline and junction disagree at one end, which may indicate a read error.

From a lookup of the germline V gene (reference sequence), CDR1 and CDR2 are SEHNR and FQNEAQ. The cysteine opens and the phenylalanine closes a CDR3 of 14 amino acids. Only the CDR3 DNA stays, 42 bases, in frame from base 1. Source material: T cells isolated from PBMCs. The origin of this receptor is a human donor in good health. The rearrangement joined TRBV7-9 to TRBJ2-2, with 8 bases aligning to TRBD1. The nucleotide sequence reads TGTGCCAGCAGCGTAGCAGGGGGCGTCGAGGAGCTGTTTTTT. Its translation reads: CASSVAGGVEELFF.